This TCR beta chain emerged from a study of blood T cells in healthy people across ages. Findings and caveats of the study: Older age coincided with a roughly linear decline in TCR beta diversity per million T cells.

Together with a sample-barcoded 5' primer, a J-beta primer mix was included in a second PCR lasting roughly 6 to 12 cycles. TCRdb called the 5' RACE reads again in MiXCR, with one record for every CDR3 protein. This table holds more than 500,000 distinct CDR3 sequences, roughly a quarter found once. The CDR3 is made up of 13 amino acids. The V end was cut by 4 bases, the J end by 7 bases, with 13 bases between. The donors, all healthy, were Caucasians living in Russia, aged roughly 6 to 100. Concerning this clonotype itself: What it binds is unknown.

These sequences were also reported in another study, on T cells of mothers and their children. This second study notes: The sample comes from eight or nine healthy Caucasian donors: mothers and children. Biologically related mothers and children overlapped slightly more than unrelated pairs, a non-significant difference.

The V gene is TRBV12-3 or TRBV12-4, the J gene TRBJ1-2; possibly TRBD1 for D (6 bases). The source material was blood. The receptor was derived from a boy younger than 10 in good health. This CDR3 is CASSSGKGGGYTF. CDR3 DNA: TGTGCCAGCAGTTCAGGGAAAGGGGGTGGCTACACCTTC.